This TCR beta chain was sequenced in a study of cytomegalovirus exposure and HLA in healthy donors (dated by TCRdb to the late 2010s). In the study overall: An earlier analysis of approximately 640 of the donors reported more than 250 Gb of sequence data and roughly 100 million unique TCR beta sequences from some 180 million T cells. An early release that covered approximately 600 HLA-typed donors contained approximately 300 gigabases of sequencing data and some 87 million unique TCR sequences. The genetic ancestry cluster associated with self-reported Caucasian donors included 70% to 85% of the 398 genotyped donors. The study aimed to test whether cataloging public T cell receptors could reveal signatures of past pathogen exposure. The study used immunosequencing to profile the T cell repertoires of 666 subjects and linked those repertoires to cytomegalovirus serostatus. Along with the approximately 650-subject first cohort, a separate validation cohort of roughly 110 different subjects was used. High-throughput TCR immunosequencing, statistical association of individual TCRs with disease status, and machine learning were combined to predict cytomegalovirus infection status. In a later analysis, previously published TCR beta repertoires from hundreds of donors were re-analyzed and high-resolution HLA genotyping was added so that TCR occurrence patterns could be studied. In the later analysis, no new phenotypic data were used to find candidate immune exposures; instead, reliance was placed on TCR beta sequences and their occurrence across donors. In an earlier analysis of 500 to 650 of the donors, high-throughput TCR beta sequencing was used to judge whether each TCR beta V gene segment behaved as functional or pseudogenic. Donor age, sex, ethnicity and CMV serostatus were compiled alongside the repertoire data. Genome-wide SNP genotypes for about three fifths of the roughly 670 donors were used in a later genetic analysis, which treated that subset as a discovery cohort. All discovery cohort repertoires had been generated using a single sequencing platform. HLA typing included class I and class II loci at four-digit resolution. Typing coverage differed by locus: A, B, C, DRB1 and DQB1 were typed in about 620-630 donors, DQA1 in about 500, DPA1 in over 600, and DPB1 in about 450. Because of strong linkage in the cohort, five DR-DQ haplotypes were treated as single units for association and clustering. Among under 450 genotyped donors of the cohort, an average of approximately 240,000 unique TCR beta nucleotide sequences were sequenced per donor, around 20% of them non-productive.

The library was obtained by the immunoSEQ multiplex PCR assay. For the multiplex PCR, a mixture combining 60 forward primers for TCR Vbeta segments and 13 reverse primers for TCR Jbeta segments was used. The CDR3 region of rearranged TCR beta genes was amplified from genomic DNA with a multiplex PCR assay. On the Illumina HiSeq System, the amplified TCR beta libraries were sequenced as 87-base-pair reads. The paper's processing steps were these. Across the 670 or so repertoires, a later analysis counted approximately 83 million unique TCR beta chains, around 10 million of which were shared by at least two donors. A nearest-neighbor algorithm error-corrected the raw reads and collapsed the reads into unique sequences, merging closely related sequences to remove PCR and sequencing errors. CDR3 sequences were aligned to IMGT reference sequences to assign V, D and J gene segments. For a sequence to be retained, a match of at least six nucleotides was required to both a V gene segment and a J gene segment. A rearrangement counted as productive if the CDR3 had no stop codons and remained in frame with V and J, and every other rearrangement counted as non-productive. CDR3 was defined by IMGT convention, running from the second conserved V-encoded cysteine to the conserved J-encoded phenylalanine. The earlier analysis of about 610 of the donors excluded any sequence lacking an unambiguous match to a single V gene segment. An earlier analysis of just under 600 of the donors called V segments functional above 56.7% productive rearrangements and segregating when the between-donor standard deviation exceeded 5%. A statistical classification framework was built for diagnosing cytomegalovirus status from the catalog of TCR beta chain sequences. A later analysis assigned V and J genes by comparing TCR nucleotide sequences with IMGT/GENE-DB human TR gene sequences. In a later analysis, CDR3 sequences and most-parsimonious VDJ recombination scenarios were assigned using the TCRdist pipeline. In a later analysis, each TCR beta chain was defined by its CDR3 amino acid sequence together with its V-gene family, and reads lacking a unique V-gene family were excluded. In a later analysis, fewer than 650 highly shared, low-generation-probability nucleotide sequences were removed to address suspected cross-contamination and a sequencing artifact. In a later analysis, a clonal expansion index was calculated for each public chain from normalized within-repertoire ranks of inferred template counts. Generation probabilities in a later analysis came from a VDJ recombination model fitted to out-of-frame rearrangements, and those results were checked against IGoR. In a later analysis, TCR-TCR, TCR-HLA and TCR-CMV co-occurrence was scored with hypergeometric tests, and a repertoire-size bias correction was applied to TCR pairs. A later analysis estimated false discovery rates by permuting HLA or CMV assignments 20 times. A later analysis grouped co-occurring TCRs with DBSCAN, adding TCRdist sequence similarity when clustering within HLA-allele-positive subsets. Repertoires with fewer than 30,000 or more than 120,000 public chains, plus five repertoires with anomalous nucleotide sharing, were excluded from co-occurrence clustering. TCRdb took this table from immuneACCESS and kept in-frame rearrangements with V and J called. Such tables lack part of the clones; where checked against another copy, unresolved V genes explain under half of the gap, and the rest is unexplained. The V and J calls and clone size were taken over from that table, and D and trimming were inferred from the DNA. Within this sample are 150,000 to 180,000 clones, with more than 75% of them counted one time only. The ten largest clonotypes hold around 7.2% of the sample.

What the authors observed across the whole study: A later genetic analysis reported fewer N-insertions in productive TCRs among donors in an Asian-associated ancestry cluster than the roughly 640-donor mean. Most TCR sequences were seen in very few donors, while some public TCRs were found in many individuals. The sequencing pipeline was judged likely to have produced a cluster of highly shared sequence variants as a technical artifact. In an earlier analysis of some 500 of the donors, most TCR beta V segments appeared in productive rearrangements about 87% or about 30% of the time, broadly matching IMGT annotations. In a later analysis, the rate of TCR association differed among HLA loci, with DRB1 alleles having the most associated TCRs and HLA-C alleles having the fewest. A total of roughly 160 TCR beta chains were listed by the study as associated with cytomegalovirus. Linkage disequilibrium might explain the correlated functional status among segregating V segments, but an unknown experimental factor could not be excluded. In a later genetic analysis, a missense DCLRE1C variant was associated with V-gene and J-gene trimming of TCR beta chains, and the association was replicated in an independent cohort. A later analysis found that HLA-associated TCR beta chains were more clonally expanded and had lower generation probabilities than equally common non-associated chains. In this cohort, only TCR beta chains were sequenced, and detectable features were limited by the absence of alpha or paired-chain data. At a false discovery rate of 0.05, a later analysis linked 16,951 TCR beta sequences to specific HLA alleles. According to a later analysis, parvovirus B19, influenza, CMV and Epstein-Barr virus appeared linked to several top co-occurrence clusters. A further reported finding was that TCR beta sequences accurately predicted the HLA-A and HLA-B alleles for most subjects in the first cohort. CMV serostatus was the only immune exposure information available for the cohort. Presence/absence analyses assumed roughly uniform sequencing depth across donors, an assumption that may not hold. A later analysis found that most CMV-associated TCR beta chains appeared HLA-restricted, with HLA associations seemingly driven largely by CMV exposure. In vitro tests confirmed that three of the cytomegalovirus-associated TCR beta chains recognize cytomegalovirus antigens. Because counts were too low, more than 15 rarely observed V segments, including chromosome 9 orphons, were excluded from the earlier analysis of some 540 of the donors. Cytomegalovirus status was reported to be diagnosed by the classifier with high specificity and sensitivity in both the original and validation cohorts. According to the authors, the approach could potentially be generalized to other disease states and immunological phenotypes. Strong co-occurrence of HLA alleles, especially DR and DQ, made assigning TCR associations to individual alleles difficult. Some IMGT-functional V segments, including TRBV6-2 and TRBV6-3, could not be told apart with the 87-base-pair reads, so those segments were excluded. HLA typing was unavailable for some donors at each locus, so association tests used only the typed subset.

Notes on this clone: Its antigen has not been determined. Base qualities are not recorded, but no much larger clone differs from it by a single base.

The cohort was made up of roughly 670 healthy bone marrow donors. At the time of sampling, all cohort members were nominally healthy, though unrecorded immune exposures were likely present. The donor was CMV seropositive and was included in the group of some 290 seropositive cohort members. Each donor provided a peripheral blood sample, and peripheral blood mononuclear cells were used for TCR beta sequencing. Genomic DNA extraction from the blood cell samples was performed with the Qiagen DNeasy Blood Extraction Kit. CDR1 is given as ENHRY and CDR2 as SYGVKD, both from the germline V gene. The V end gives up 4 bases and the J end 8 bases, leaving 8 bases in the junction not matched to a gene. The CDR3 goes from the cysteine to the phenylalanine over 15 residues. Kept here is only the CDR3 DNA, which spans 45 bases and is read in frame from base 1.

The receptor was derived from a man aged 30 to 39 in good health and CMV-seropositive. Sequences were obtained from PBMCs. This sequence uses TRBV10-3 and TRBJ2-1; a stretch of 10 junction bases matches TRBD2. The base sequence is TGTGCCATCAGTGTATCGGCTAGCGGGAGTGATGAGCAGTTCTTC. It translates to CAISVSASGSDEQFF.